This T cell receptor beta chain appears in the sequencing data of a study of naive and memory T cell subsets. Findings of the study overall: Possibly reflecting memory cells re-expressing CD45RA, a few larger clonotypes occurred in naive repertoires, especially CD8.

After the first PCR, alpha and beta chain libraries were processed separately. Overnight CMV lysate stimulation of fresh PBMCs defined donor CMV status by CD4+ IFNgamma. This clonotype has ten or more counts. The antigen remains undetermined. Germline and junction disagree at one end, which may indicate a read error. An equimolar mix of two oligonucleotides served as the beta constant-region primer for TRBC1 and TRBC2. Ligated cDNA was amplified by four rounds of PCR with nested alpha and beta constant-region primers and SP2. TCRdb reprocessed the UMI-ligation and nested PCR reads with MiXCR, giving one entry per CDR3 protein. Of 98,000 or so distinct CDR3 sequences in the sample, roughly 15% are singletons; the top ten hold about 3%. The CDR3 length is 12 residues. Germline lookup yields CDR1 SGDLS and CDR2 YYNGEE.

The chain uses TRBV9 and TRBJ1-1; no reliable D call. This clonotype originated in a human donor in good health. Material: naive CD8+ T cells from blood. The CDR3 is CASSVRNPEAFF. CDR3 in DNA: TGTGCCAGCAGCGTCAGGAACCCTGAAGCTTTCTTT.